The 4 T cell receptor beta chains in this list originate from one sample, sequenced in a study of vaccination effects on CD4 cells after COVID-19. TCRdb keeps only in-frame clones here, not all; method: immunoSEQ multiplex PCR. Of some 15,000 clones detected, 76% appear once; the ten largest clones hold around 23%. No cognate antigen is known for these TCRs. Sequencing in the ViraFEST assay came after antigen-specific CD4+ T cells had been expanded with viral peptide pools, which were used to stimulate PBMC. The authors isolated CD4+ T cells after roughly 10 days of culture. The sample was CD4+ T cells from PBMCs cultured with HCoV-229E spike peptides, taken before COVID-19 vaccination. The source of these receptors is a human donor who received a COVID-19 vaccine.

This sequence joins TRBV3-1 (or the pseudogene TRBV3-2) and TRBJ1-2; possibly TRBD1 for D (6 bases). With 3 bases removed from V and 8 bases from J, the gap between germline ends came to 16 bases. The CDR3 sequence is 14 residues long. Germline CDR1 LGHDT, CDR2 YNNKEL (reference sequence). The CDR3 spells CASSQAGVPNGYTF. DNA for the CDR3: TGTGCCAGCAGCCAGGCAGGGGTCCCTAACGGCTACACCTTC.

The chain recombines TRBV6-6 with TRBJ2-7, with D perhaps given as TRBD1 or TRBD2 (5 bases each). The germline V and J ends were trimmed by 5 bases and 0 bases, with 20 bases remaining between them. Germline values: CDR1 MNHNY, CDR2 SVGAGI (reference sequence). The CDR3 is 17 amino acids. The CDR3 DNA is TGTGCCAGCAGTCTCTCTTTTGCCGGGACCTTCTCCTACGAGCAGTACTTC. Residues: CASSLSFAGTFSYEQYF.

The V and J genes are TRBV6-5 and TRBJ1-2; TRBD1 is a possible D gene (6 bases). This CDR3 contains 13 residues. The germline V gene has CDR1 MNHEY and CDR2 SVGAGI. The V gene lost 4 bases and the J gene lost 4 bases, with 10 bases spanning the gap. DNA for the CDR3: TGTGCCAGCAGTTTCAGGGGTGGCTATGGCTACACCTTC. Translation: CASSFRGGYGYTF.

This chain joins TRBV30 and TRBJ1-5; D possibly corresponds to TRBD1 (6 bases). Germline loops: CDR1 GTSNPN, CDR2 SVGIG (reference sequence). V lost 2 bases, J lost 4 bases, and 9 bases lay in between. The CDR3 extends over 13 amino acids. The CDR3, as DNA: TGTGCCTGGAGTAAGGGGACAAATCAGCCCCAGCATTTT. The encoded protein is CAWSKGTNQPQHF.